This T cell receptor (beta chain) was identified during a study of blood T cell repertoires in COVID-19. The CDR3 extends over 16 amino acids. V lost 5 bases to trimming and J lost 1 base; unmatched junction nucleotides: 11. In germline, CDR1 is SGHTA, CDR2 FQGNSA. The protocol was immunoSEQ multiplex PCR, while the TCRdb copy is restricted to in-frame clones and leaves out a portion. The data hold approximately 150,000 clones, with 80% to 90% observed a single time. The sample consisted of peripheral blood. This clonotype was obtained from a woman aged 45-65 years with COVID-19, enrolled during active disease. This sequence joins TRBV7-2 and TRBJ2-7; 7 nucleotides agree with TRBD1. CDR3 sequence (DNA): TGTGCCAGCAGCGTTGGGAACCGGGACAGATCCTACGAGCAGTACTTC. Translated, it gives CASSVGNRDRSYEQYF. The variable domain in full, with the rest retrieved from reference TRBV7-2 and TRBJ2-7, is GAGVSQSPSNKVTEKGKDVELRCDPISGHTALYWYRQSLGQGLEFLIYFQGNSAPDKSGLPSDRFSAERTGGSVSTLTIQRTQQEDSAVYLCASSVGNRDRSYEQYFGPGTRLTVT.